This T cell receptor beta chain was profiled in a study of blood T cell repertoires in COVID-19 (dated by TCRdb to 2018 to 2020). General notes on the study: The collaborator samples originated in the United States, Italy and Spain and spanned the acute and convalescent phases of COVID-19. The material from the prospective study consisted of cDNA or gDNA derived from T cells, B-cell-depleted T cells, or PBMCs. The sample metadata nearly always contained a de-identified subject ID, COVID-19 status, age in years and sex. The repertoires were made available in a free public database intended to serve as a resource for research on the immune response to SARS-CoV-2. The dataset comprised deeply sampled blood TCRbeta repertoires from subjects exposed to, actively infected with, or recovered from COVID-19. Where available, HLA class I and class II types were obtained from metadata supplied by the sample provider rather than from assay-based typing. The samples were drawn from two sources: the first 160 participants of the ongoing ImmuneRACE study, and some 1,300 subjects contributed by 6 global collaborators.

In Seattle, one collaborating source enrolled patients while the infection was active and tracked those patients longitudinally over the course of disease. The collaborating institutions used their own protocols to collect whole blood in K2EDTA tubes. Collaborator samples were shipped for TCRbeta analysis as frozen whole blood, isolated PBMCs, or DNA extracted from either sample type. To note about this clone: The antigen this receptor binds is unknown. Base qualities are not provided; no much larger clone lies one nucleotide away.

Overall results and qualifications from the work: Clinical and demographic metadata were provided uncurated, with the amount varying by source and participant.

The CDR3 spans 12 residues, from the cysteine through the phenylalanine. Just the 36-base CDR3 DNA is kept, in frame starting at base 1. The CDR1 and CDR2 encoded by the germline V gene are MNHEY and SVGAGI. The junction shows trimming of 6 bases on V and 3 bases on J, plus 9 bases between the germline ends. The immunoSEQ Assay, a bias-controlled multiplex PCR, was used to amplify TCRbeta CDR3 regions from genomic DNA. In the original analysis: Nucleated cell counts per sample were estimated from amplification of reference gene primers within the assay. To quantify the absolute abundance of each unique TCRbeta CDR3 rearrangement, sequence reads were collapsed and filtered. For each sample, productive Simpson clonality was calculated by taking the square root of Simpson's diversity index across productive rearrangements. TCRdb provides this immuneACCESS table in a form limited to in-frame rearrangements. Some clones are lacking; in checked studies, under half of them reflect an unresolved V gene, and why the rest are absent is not known. The DNA gave D and trimming, while V, J and clone size come from that table. The sample has approximately 230,000 clones on record, 70% to 90% of them singletons. The top ten clones comprise just under 6.5% of the sample.

The chain was built from TRBV6-5 and TRBJ2-7, with TRBD1 perhaps the D gene, on 5 matching bases. Sequencing was carried out using peripheral blood. This receptor was taken from a woman in her 30s with COVID-19, enrolled during active disease. The nucleotide sequence is given as TGTGCCAGCAGATATGACAGCTACGAGCAGTACTTC. It translates to CASRYDSYEQYF.